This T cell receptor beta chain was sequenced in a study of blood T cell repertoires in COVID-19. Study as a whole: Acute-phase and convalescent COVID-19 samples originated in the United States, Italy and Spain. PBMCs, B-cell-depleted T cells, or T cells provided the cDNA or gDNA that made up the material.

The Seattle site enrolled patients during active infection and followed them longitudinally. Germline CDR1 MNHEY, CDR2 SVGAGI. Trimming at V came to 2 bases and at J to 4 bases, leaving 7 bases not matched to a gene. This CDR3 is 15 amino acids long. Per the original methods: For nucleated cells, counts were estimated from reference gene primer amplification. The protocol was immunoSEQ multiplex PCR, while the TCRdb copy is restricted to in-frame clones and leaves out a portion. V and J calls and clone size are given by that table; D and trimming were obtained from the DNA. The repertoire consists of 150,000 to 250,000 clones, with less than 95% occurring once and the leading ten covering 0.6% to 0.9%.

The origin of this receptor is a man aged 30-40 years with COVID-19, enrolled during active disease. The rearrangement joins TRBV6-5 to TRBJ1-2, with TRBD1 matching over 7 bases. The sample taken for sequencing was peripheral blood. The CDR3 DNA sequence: TGTGCCAGCAGTTACGGTCAGGGGGTGCCCTATGGCTACACCTTC. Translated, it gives CASSYGQGVPYGYTF.